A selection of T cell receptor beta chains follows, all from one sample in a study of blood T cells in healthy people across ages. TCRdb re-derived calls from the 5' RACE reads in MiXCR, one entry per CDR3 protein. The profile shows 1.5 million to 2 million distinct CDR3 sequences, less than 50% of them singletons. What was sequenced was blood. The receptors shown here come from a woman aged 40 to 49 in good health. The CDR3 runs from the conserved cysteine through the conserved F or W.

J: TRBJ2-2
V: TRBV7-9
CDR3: CASSLGPRTVETGELFF

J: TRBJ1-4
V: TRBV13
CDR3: CASGANRGEKLFF

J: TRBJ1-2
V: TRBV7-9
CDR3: CASSPHGGVDYGYTF

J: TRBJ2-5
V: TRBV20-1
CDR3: CSAQDSAIFQETQYF

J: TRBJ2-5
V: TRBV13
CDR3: CASSENGGGGTQYF

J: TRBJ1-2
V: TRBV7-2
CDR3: CASSSFGQGGGYTF

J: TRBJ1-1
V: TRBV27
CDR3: CASSPSTGEMNTEAFF

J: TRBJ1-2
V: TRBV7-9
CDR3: CASSRQGADDGYTF

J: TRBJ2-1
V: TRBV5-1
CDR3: CASSTTGQSYNEQFF

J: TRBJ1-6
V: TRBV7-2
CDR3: CASSLGGGTNSPLHF

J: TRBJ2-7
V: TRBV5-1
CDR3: CASSSLVRGEQYF

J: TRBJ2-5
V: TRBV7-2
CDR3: CASSLDREIFRGETQYF

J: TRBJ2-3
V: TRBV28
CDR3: CASSFVTTSTDTQYF

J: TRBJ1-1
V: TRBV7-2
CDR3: CASSWGTGGKVNTEAFF

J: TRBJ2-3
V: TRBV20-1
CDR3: CSARDLLAGSTDTQYF

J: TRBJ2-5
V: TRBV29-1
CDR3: CSGGTGGRETQYF

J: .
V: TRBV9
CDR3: CASSVDGRGETQYF